These 28 T cell receptor beta chains were sequenced from one sample in a study of blood T cell repertoires in COVID-19. The repertoire was sequenced with immunoSEQ multiplex PCR; TCRdb's copy has only in-frame clones and lacks some. The sample consists of approximately 180,000 clones, roughly 76% of them appearing once. The material sequenced was peripheral blood. These receptors were taken from a woman of 80 years or more with COVID-19, enrolled during active disease.

V is TRBV28 and J is TRBJ2-1; D might be TRBD2 (5 bases). CDR1 and CDR2 (germline): MDHEN, SYDVKM. The CDR3 runs to 14 residues. V shed 3 bases and J shed 5 bases, with 11 bases lying between them. The CDR3 bases are TGTGCCAGCAGTTTTGGAGGTAGCCACAATGAGCAGTTCTTC. Its protein product is CASSFGGSHNEQFF.

DNA of the CDR3: TGCGCCAGCAGCGCAGGGGGGCCCTACGAGCAGTACTTC. Its translation is CASSAGGPYEQYF. This sequence joins TRBV5-1 and TRBJ2-7, with a tentative D call TRBD1 (7 bases). V dropped 4 bases and J dropped 2 bases, with 10 bases sitting between them. Germline V gene data show CDR1 as SGHRS and CDR2 as YFSETQ. CDR3 length equals 13 residues.

CDR3 in amino acids: CASSQERGLYNEQFF. In DNA, the CDR3 is TGTGCCAGCAGCCAAGAGCGGGGGCTCTACAATGAGCAGTTCTTC. The chain links TRBV7-2 to TRBJ2-1; 8 nucleotides agree with TRBD2. After removal of 5 bases from V and 3 bases from J, the junction contained 6 bases not matched to a gene. The CDR3 is made up of 15 amino acids. Per germline, CDR1 SGHTA and CDR2 FQGNSA.

This clone has only a few counts. CDR3 DNA sequence: TGTGCCAGCGTCGCCGAGATGAACACTGAAGCTTTCTTT. Translating gives CASVAEMNTEAFF. The chain uses TRBV14 and TRBJ1-1; D is unclear. Per the germline V gene, CDR1 is SGHDN and CDR2 is FVKESK. The germline V and J ends were trimmed by 8 bases and 0 bases, with 10 bases remaining between them. This CDR3 region has 13 residues.

V usage is TRBV4-1 and J usage is TRBJ2-3; no clear D gene. CDR1 is MGHRA and CDR2 is YSYEKL in the germline V gene. The CDR3 loop spans 15 amino acids. Trimming left V 0 bases short and J 2 bases short, with 9 bases between. The DNA of the CDR3 is TGCGCCAGCAGCCAAGATTGGCATGACACAGATACGCAGTATTTT. Protein: CASSQDWHDTDTQYF.

This chain joins TRBV11-2 and TRBJ2-1; TRBD2 agrees at 8 bases. Germline V lookup: CDR1 SGHAT, CDR2 FQNNGV. The length of the CDR3 is 14 residues. Losses at the gene ends were 2 bases for V and 12 bases for J; bases not matched to a gene: 9. CDR3 nucleotides: TGTGCCAGCAGCTTATCTGGCGGGGGGCATTGGCAGTTCTTC. Translating gives CASSLSGGGHWQFF.

This clone was counted only a few times. This sequence joins TRBV14 and TRBJ1-1; D is perhaps TRBD1 (6 bases). This CDR3 has 14 residues. The germline V gene has CDR1 SGHDN and CDR2 FVKESK. The ends were cut back, 5 bases at V and 4 bases at J, with 14 bases in the middle. In DNA, the CDR3 is TGTGCCAGCAGCTTTCATGGGGGCACCACTGAAGCTTTCTTT. Protein product: CASSFHGGTTEAFF.

The rearrangement joins TRBV9 to TRBJ2-1; D call uncertain. The CDR3 runs to 11 residues. The germline gives CDR1 SGDLS, CDR2 YYNGEE. V was cut by 4 bases and J by 8 bases, with 7 bases left in between. CDR3 nucleotides: TGTGCCAGCAGCTACAAAGATGAGCAGTTCTTC. Protein product: CASSYKDEQFF.

This clone has a single count. The chain recombines TRBV29-1 with TRBJ2-7; 7 nucleotides line up with TRBD1. CDR3 length equals 13 residues. The V and J ends lost 5 bases and 6 bases, in that order; junction bases with no gene match: 10. CDR1 is SQVTM, CDR2 ANQGSEA, per germline. DNA of the CDR3: TGCAGCGTTAGCGGACAGGCGACTCTCGAGCAGTACTTC. Its translation: CSVSGQATLEQYF.

This clone was detected once. V usage is TRBV2 and J usage is TRBJ1-1; TRBD1 might be the D (6 bases). V was shortened by 6 bases and J by 3 bases, with 14 bases between the two germline ends. The CDR3 has 14 amino acids. Per the germline V gene, CDR1 is SNHLY and CDR2 is FYNNEI. Here the CDR3 reads CASSIQGSYTEAFF. The CDR3 nucleotides read TGTGCCAGCAGCATACAGGGAAGTTACACTGAAGCTTTCTTT.

The CDR3 DNA is TGTGCCAGCAGCTTAATACAGTCTGGGGCCAACGTCCTGACTTTC. This codes for CASSLIQSGANVLTF. The genes are TRBV7-9 and TRBJ2-6; D uncertain. CDR3 size: 15 residues. The germline V and J ends were trimmed by 2 bases and 1 base, with 6 bases remaining between them. The germline V gene encodes CDR1 SEHNR and CDR2 FQNEAQ (reference sequence).

This clone was seen a handful of times. The chain combines TRBV24-1 with TRBJ2-7, with unresolved D. Per the germline V gene, CDR1 is KGHDR and CDR2 is SFDVKD. The CDR3 spans 16 residues. V lost 2 bases, J lost 2 bases, and 15 bases lay in between. CDR3 DNA: TGTGCCACCAGTGATTCTGAGGCAGTTTCGCCCTACGAGCAGTACTTC. Protein sequence: CATSDSEAVSPYEQYF.

The gene calls are TRBV13 and TRBJ1-1; weak D call: TRBD1 (6 bases). This CDR3 region has 13 residues. V was pared by 2 bases and J by 11 bases, with 15 bases between. CDR1 and CDR2 (germline): PRHDT, FYEKMQ (reference sequence). The CDR3, as DNA: TGTGCCAGCAGCTTACTCGGACAGAACCAGGCTTTCTTT. Protein: CASSLLGQNQAFF.

The chain has TRBV28 and TRBJ2-5, with 7 bases lining up with TRBD1. The CDR3 sequence is 13 residues long. Germline assignment: CDR1 MDHEN and CDR2 SYDVKM. The junction had 3 bases not matched to a gene; V was cut back by 4 bases and J by 4 bases. The CDR3 spells CASSWSGGETQYF. The CDR3, as DNA: TGTGCCAGCAGTTGGTCAGGGGGAGAGACCCAGTACTTC.

The CDR3 loop is CASTLAGGPHNEQFF. For the CDR3, the DNA is TGTGCCAGCACCCTAGCCGGGGGGCCCCACAATGAGCAGTTCTTC. The chain combines TRBV7-2 with TRBJ2-1, with D maybe TRBD2 (7 bases). Germline CDR1 SGHTA, CDR2 FQGNSA. V lost 7 bases, J lost 5 bases, and 18 bases lay in between. The CDR3 is made up of 15 amino acids.

This clone has more than one count but fewer than ten. J is TRBJ1-2 and V is TRBV6-2 or TRBV6-3; no clear D gene. With 5 bases removed from V and 4 bases from J, the gap between germline ends came to 17 bases. CDR1 and CDR2 (germline): MNHEY, SVGEGT. The CDR3 loop spans 15 amino acids. CDR3 DNA sequence: TGTGCCAGCAGTAGATTCGTAACGTCGAGCTATGGCTACACCTTC. It is translated as CASSRFVTSSYGYTF.

This rearrangement joins TRBV6-5 to TRBJ2-4; TRBD1 is a possible D gene (6 bases). The germline V gene encodes CDR1 MNHEY and CDR2 SVGAGI. The V end lost 7 bases, the J end lost 9 bases, and 16 bases lay between the germline ends. The CDR3 loop spans 13 amino acids. This CDR3 is CASTSTGRSIQYF. DNA for the CDR3: TGTGCCAGCACTTCGACAGGTCGAAGCATTCAGTACTTC.

The genes are TRBV19 and TRBJ2-6; D remains unclear. Germline V CDR1 and CDR2: LNHDA, SQIVND (reference sequence). The CDR3 runs to 14 residues. Trimming took off 5 bases at V and 0 bases at J, with 5 bases between the two ends. The CDR3 nucleotides read TGTGCCAGTAGTTCGTACTCTGGGGCCAACGTCCTGACTTTC. This sequence encodes CASSSYSGANVLTF.

The chain has TRBV5-4 and TRBJ1-2; 7 bases match TRBD1. The CDR3 is made up of 14 amino acids. Germline V gene lookup returns CDR1 SGHNT and CDR2 YYREEE (reference sequence). J was trimmed by 4 bases and V by 6 bases; bases with no gene match: 9. The CDR3 DNA reads as TGTGCCAGCACCCTAATGACAGGGACCTATGGCTACACCTTC. Protein sequence: CASTLMTGTYGYTF.

This chain uses TRBV19 with TRBJ1-2, with 7 bases identical to TRBD1. V lost 6 bases, J lost 5 bases, and 9 bases stayed unmatched. This CDR3 is 14 amino acids long. Germline CDR1 LNHDA, CDR2 SQIVND (reference sequence). The CDR3 loop reads CASSDRETYYGYTF. In DNA form, the CDR3 reads TGTGCCAGTAGCGACAGGGAAACTTATTATGGCTACACCTTC.

This chain uses TRBV5-5 with TRBJ2-7, with a weak D call TRBD1 (6 bases). Trimming pared 4 bases from V and 6 bases from J, leaving 11 bases between. Germline V gene lookup returns CDR1 SGHKS and CDR2 YYEKEE (reference sequence). The CDR3 loop spans 12 amino acids. CDR3 protein: CASSLTGSEQYF. DNA for the CDR3: TGTGCCAGCAGCCTCACAGGGTCCGAGCAGTACTTC.

J is TRBJ1-6 and V is TRBV5-1; 8 bases align to TRBD1. Germline assignment: CDR1 SGHRS and CDR2 YFSETQ. V was clipped by 7 bases and J by 5 bases; unmatched bases: 8. This CDR3 is 15 amino acids long. The CDR3 region has the DNA TGCGCCAGCCGTGCGGCAGGGGGCGATAATTCACCCCTCCACTTT. Protein: CASRAAGGDNSPLHF.

The chain recombines TRBV2 with TRBJ1-2; 10 nucleotides line up with TRBD1. The length of the CDR3 is 14 residues. Looked up from germline, CDR1 is SNHLY and CDR2 is FYNNEI. Losses at the gene ends were 4 bases for V and 8 bases for J; bases not matched to a gene: 7. The CDR3 DNA follows: TGTGCCAGCAGTGGGGGACAGGGGATCCACGGCTACACCTTC. Translation gives CASSGGQGIHGYTF.

The chain uses TRBV6-5 and TRBJ1-2; 9 bases are shared with TRBD1. The CDR3 extends over 13 amino acids. The V and J ends lost 6 bases and 3 bases, in that order; junction bases with no gene match: 2. Germline CDR1 is MNHEY and CDR2 is SVGAGI. The chain's CDR3 is CASRWTGDYGYTF. CDR3 nucleotides: TGTGCCAGCAGGTGGACAGGGGACTATGGCTACACCTTC.

V and J are TRBV9 and TRBJ2-1; 13 bases fit TRBD2. V dropped 3 bases and J dropped 10; count of bases not matched to a gene: 7. The CDR3 consists of 15 residues. CDR1 SGDLS and CDR2 YYNGEE come from the germline V gene. The CDR3 DNA reads TGTGCCAGCAGCGCCGCACTAGCGGGAGGGCGAGAGCAGTTCTTC. It encodes CASSAALAGGREQFF. Supplemented by reference TRBV9 and TRBJ2-1, the full variable domain reads DSGVTQTPKHLITATGQRVTLRCSPRSGDLSVYWYQQSLDQGLQFLIQYYNGEERAKGNILERFSAQQFPDLHSELNLSSLELGDSALYFCASSAALAGGREQFFGPGTRLTVL.

The J gene is TRBJ1-5, the V gene TRBV6-6, with a possible D match to TRBD1 (6 bases). This CDR3 spans 12 amino acids. Germline CDR1 and CDR2: MNHNY and SVGAGI (reference sequence). V lost 10 bases and J 7 bases, leaving 14 bases between the germline ends. The CDR3 spells CATGAQGQPQHF. CDR3 nucleotides: TGTGCCACAGGGGCCCAGGGGCAGCCCCAGCATTTT.

The chain employs TRBV24-1 and TRBJ1-2; 7 bases line up with TRBD1. The germline V gene encodes CDR1 KGHDR and CDR2 SFDVKD. The CDR3 consists of 16 residues. The ends lost 4 bases at V and 6 bases at J; junction bases unmatched: 13. The CDR3 coding sequence is TGTGCCACCAGTGACTCGGTGAAGACAGGGTTTCATGGCTACACCTTC. Protein product: CATSDSVKTGFHGYTF.

This clone was seen a few times. CDR3: CSVGEGGAYNEQFF. CDR3 bases: TGCAGCGTTGGTGAGGGGGGGGCCTACAATGAGCAGTTCTTC. This chain joins TRBV29-1 and TRBJ2-1, with D possibly matching TRBD2 (7 bases). Germline loops: CDR1 SQVTM, CDR2 ANQGSEA. The CDR3 covers 14 residues. Trimming left V 4 bases short and J 2 bases short, with 12 bases between.